Listed here is a single TCR beta chain. No antigen is known for it. No much larger clone is present one base from it, and per-base qualities are unavailable. V has 5 bases trimmed and J has 3 bases trimmed; junction bases matching no gene number 6. The germline V gene encodes CDR1 SNHLY and CDR2 FYNNEI. The CDR3 has 15 amino acids, counting the end cysteine and phenylalanine. The CDR3 DNA has 45 bases and is translated from base 1. The data belong to a study of beta chain features in type 1 diabetes (dated by TCRdb to the late 2010s). Describing the broader study: No differences in mean age, gender distribution, total cell number or subset yield were found between patients and healthy donors. Across all samples, approximately 98,000,000 sorted cells were examined, and cell number per subset correlated strongly with RNA yield. In the study, TCRB repertoires of sorted circulating CD4+ T cell subsets from recently diagnosed type 1 diabetes patients were compared with those of matched healthy donors. Naive and central memory subsets were obtained from all 30 or so donors, but regulatory and stem cell-like memory subsets were isolated from only 8 patients and about 8 healthy donors.

Points the paper makes about the study in general: Naive, central memory and regulatory TCRB repertoires appeared to be more alike among patients than among healthy donors. Because cDNA was sequenced instead of genomic DNA, highly expressing activated cells could be over-represented, though the groups showed no difference in activation or CD3 levels. Fewer insertions and more nucleotide deletions at VDJ recombination sites were observed in patients with type 1 diabetes, implying thymic rearrangement abnormalities. PCR may preferentially amplify shorter templates, but because patient and control samples were amplified and corrected together, any resulting skew would affect both groups equally. HLA sub-analyses involved small numbers of individuals, so any influence of HLA type on TCRB rearrangement remained unresolved. Type 1 diabetes patients showed a moderate but significant shortening of TCRB CDR3 length in all four CD4+ subsets.

The entire amount of isolated RNA was reverse transcribed using the High Capacity cDNA Reverse Transcription Kit, so the sequenced TCRB transcripts were expressed ones. Naive, central memory and regulatory T cell samples underwent deep immunoSEQ sequencing, averaging around 3.7 million total reads per sample. Sorted cells were lysed in RLT buffer, and RNA was extracted using DNase-treated RNeasy Micro or Mini kits according to cell number. To prevent cross-contamination, every cell subset was processed on its own, while patient and healthy donor samples were processed together. TCRB sequences were amplified from cDNA with the immunoSEQ multiplex PCR, producing 87-bp fragments spanning the CDR3 region. Sequencing of the amplicons was performed on the Illumina HiSeq platform. Under the source paper's analysis protocol: Synthetic template baselines were used to correct PCR bias computationally, reads within Hamming distance 2 were collapsed, and singletons that could not be merged were discarded. Reads were aligned against IMGT so that V, D and J genes, CDR3 length and insertions or deletions at six rearrangement sites could be assigned. Within each subset, clonotype counts were normalized to the number of sorted cells before true diversity and Gini coefficients were calculated with the tcR R package. The overlap coefficient, calculated on TCRB nucleotide sequences, was used to quantify repertoire sharing. Out-of-frame TCRB sequences from naive cells were analyzed as a proxy for the pre-selection repertoire. The table comes from immuneACCESS by way of TCRdb, which keeps in-frame sequences with V and J called. Part of the clones is missing from these tables; in studies checked, under half for an unresolved V gene and the rest for unknown reasons. V and J calls and clone size are those listed in that table; D and trimming were worked out from the DNA. In all, the sample holds a few hundred thousand clones, and approximately 15% of those were seen once. The ten largest clones represent roughly 0.019% of the sample.

Each donor gave one peripheral blood draw, averaging roughly 120 mL, which was collected into heparinised tubes. Naive, central memory, regulatory and stem cell-like memory CD4+ T cells were sorted on a BD FACSAria II using a panel including CD45RO, CCR7, CD25, CD127, CD95 and CD27. All sorted populations exceeded 98% purity. PBMCs were isolated right away by Lymphoprep density gradient centrifugation and were stained directly, without culture. Samples were stained and sorted in pairs, with one healthy donor and one patient per experiment, so that batch effects were minimized. The sample comprised naive CD4+ T cells from blood. Explained via the paper, the cell subset or site label denotes: true naive CD4+ T cells. The source of this sequence is a man aged 25-45 years with type 1 diabetes. Recombination connected TRBV2 to TRBJ1-3, and TRBD1 aligns with 8 junction nucleotides. The CDR3 has the sequence CASSSDRGGGNTIYF. In nucleotide form, the sequence is TGTGCCAGCAGTTCTGACAGGGGCGGTGGAAACACCATATATTTT.